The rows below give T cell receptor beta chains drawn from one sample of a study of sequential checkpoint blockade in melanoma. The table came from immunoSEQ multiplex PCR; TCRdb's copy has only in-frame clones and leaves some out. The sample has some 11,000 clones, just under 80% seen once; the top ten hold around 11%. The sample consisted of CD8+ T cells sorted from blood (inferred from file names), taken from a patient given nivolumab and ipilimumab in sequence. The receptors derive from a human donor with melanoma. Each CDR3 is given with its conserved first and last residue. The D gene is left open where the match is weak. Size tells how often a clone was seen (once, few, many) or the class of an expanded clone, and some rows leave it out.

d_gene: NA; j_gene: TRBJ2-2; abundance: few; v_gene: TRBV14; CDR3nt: TGTGCCAGCAGCCCGTCGACAGCCACCGGGGAGCTGTTTTTT; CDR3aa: CASSPSTATGELFF
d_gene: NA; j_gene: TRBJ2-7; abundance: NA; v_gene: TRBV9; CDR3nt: TGTGCCAGCAGCGTAGAAGCGGGCCCCTCCTACGAGCAGTACTTC; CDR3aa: CASSVEAGPSYEQYF
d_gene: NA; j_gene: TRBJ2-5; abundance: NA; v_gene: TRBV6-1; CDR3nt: TGTGCCAGCAGTGGAGGCGCGGAAGAGACCCAGTACTTC; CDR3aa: CASSGGAEETQYF
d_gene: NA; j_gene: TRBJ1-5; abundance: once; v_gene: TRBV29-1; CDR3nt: TGCAGCGTTACGACAGAGAATCAGCCCCAGCATTTT; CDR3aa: CSVTTENQPQHF
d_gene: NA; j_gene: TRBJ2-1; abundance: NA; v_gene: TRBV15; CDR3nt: TGTGCCACCAGCAGAACCTCCGAGGGTGAGCAGTTCTTC; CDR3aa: CATSRTSEGEQFF
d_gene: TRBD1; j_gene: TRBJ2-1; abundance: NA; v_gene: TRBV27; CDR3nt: TGTGCCACCAGGGACAGGGGGATTTACAATGAGCAGTTCTTC; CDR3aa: CATRDRGIYNEQFF
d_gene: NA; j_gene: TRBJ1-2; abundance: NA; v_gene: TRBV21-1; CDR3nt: TGTGCCAGCAGCAATCTAGAAGGCTTC; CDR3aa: CASSNLEGF
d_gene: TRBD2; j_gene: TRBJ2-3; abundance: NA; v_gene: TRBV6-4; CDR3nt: TGTGCCAGCAGTGACGGAGCGGGAGGCACAGATACGCAGTATTTT; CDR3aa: CASSDGAGGTDTQYF
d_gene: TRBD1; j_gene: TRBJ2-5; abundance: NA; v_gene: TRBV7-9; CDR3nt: TGTGCCAGCAGCCCAAGGACAGGGGTGGATGAAGAGACCCAGTACTTC; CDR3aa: CASSPRTGVDEETQYF
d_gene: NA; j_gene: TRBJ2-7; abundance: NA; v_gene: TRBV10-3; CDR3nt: TGTGCCATCAGCCGGCGGTCTTTAAGAGACGAGCAGTACTTC; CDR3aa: CAISRRSLRDEQYF
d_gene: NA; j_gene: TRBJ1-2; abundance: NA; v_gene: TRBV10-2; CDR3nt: TGCGCCAGCAGTGAGTCTCACAGCCTTAACTATGGCTACACCTTC; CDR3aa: CASSESHSLNYGYTF
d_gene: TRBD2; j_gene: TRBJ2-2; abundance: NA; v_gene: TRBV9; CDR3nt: TGTGCCAGCAGCGTAGCGGGAGGGAGTACCGGGGAGCTGTTTTTT; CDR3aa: CASSVAGGSTGELFF
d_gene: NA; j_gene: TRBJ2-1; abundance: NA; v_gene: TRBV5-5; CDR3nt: TGTGCCAGCAGCGGACAGAACTACAATGAGCAGTTCTTC; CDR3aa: CASSGQNYNEQFF
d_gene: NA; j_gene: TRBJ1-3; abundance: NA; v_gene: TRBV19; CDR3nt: TGTGCCAGTAGTACGGAAACCGGGACTGCCTCTGGAAACACCATATATTTT; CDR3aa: CASSTETGTASGNTIYF